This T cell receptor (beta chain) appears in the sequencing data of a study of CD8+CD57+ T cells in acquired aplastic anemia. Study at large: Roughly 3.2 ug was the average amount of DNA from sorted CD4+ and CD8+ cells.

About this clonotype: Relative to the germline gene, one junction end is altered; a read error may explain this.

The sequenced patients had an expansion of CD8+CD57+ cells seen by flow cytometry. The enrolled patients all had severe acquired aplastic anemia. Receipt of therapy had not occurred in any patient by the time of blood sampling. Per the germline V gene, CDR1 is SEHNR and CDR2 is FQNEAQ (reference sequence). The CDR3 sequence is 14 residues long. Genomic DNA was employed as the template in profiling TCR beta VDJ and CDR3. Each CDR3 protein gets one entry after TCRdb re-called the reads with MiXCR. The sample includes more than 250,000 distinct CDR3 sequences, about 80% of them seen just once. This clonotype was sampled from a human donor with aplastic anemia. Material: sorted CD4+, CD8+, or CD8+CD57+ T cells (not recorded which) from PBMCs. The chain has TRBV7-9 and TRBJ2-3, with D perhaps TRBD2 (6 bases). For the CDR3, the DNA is TGTGCCAGCAGCTTAGAAAGAGGCGCCGGGAGCGATGATTTT. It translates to CASSLERGAGSDDF.